These T cell receptor beta chains were read from a single sample in a study of blood T cell repertoires in COVID-19. This table comes from immunoSEQ multiplex PCR, and its TCRdb copy is limited to in-frame clones, with some not included. This table has some 240,000 clones, roughly 89% appearing once. Sequencing used peripheral blood. All receptors derive from a man in his sixties who had recovered from COVID-19. Both conserved end residues are part of each CDR3. A D gene is named only where the DNA matches it firmly. Where a row states a size, it is once, few, many or the class of an expanded clone; other rows omit it.

clone_size j_call v_call d_call cdr3_aa cdr3_nt
NA TRBJ2-5 TRBV19 NA CASSIFSQETQYF TGTGCCAGTAGTATTTTCAGCCAAGAGACCCAGTACTTC
NA TRBJ2-7 TRBV27 TRBD2 CASSLSTSGSYEQYF TGTGCCAGCAGTTTATCCACTAGCGGTTCCTACGAGCAGTACTTC
NA TRBJ2-1 TRBV5-5 TRBD1 CASSWGGRTGNNEQFF TGTGCCAGCAGCTGGGGTGGTAGGACAGGGAACAATGAGCAGTTCTTC
NA TRBJ2-1 TRBV4-1 TRBD2 CASSQAILAGGGEQFF TGCGCCAGCAGCCAAGCCATACTAGCGGGAGGTGGTGAGCAGTTCTTC
NA TRBJ2-6 TRBV9 NA CASSATRPSSGANVLTF TGTGCCAGCAGCGCGACACGGCCCAGCTCTGGGGCCAACGTCCTGACTTTC
few TRBJ1-3 TRBV18 NA CASSPPVAAGNTIYF TGTGCCAGCTCACCACCGGTTGCGGCTGGAAACACCATATATTTT
NA TRBJ1-2 TRBV27 NA CASSLSRAQGGYTF TGTGCCAGCAGTTTATCCAGGGCCCAGGGTGGCTACACCTTC
once TRBJ2-2 TRBV4-1 NA CASSQAGSGRLFF TGCGCCAGCAGCCAAGCGGGGTCAGGTCGGCTGTTTTTT
NA TRBJ1-1 TRBV5-1 NA CASSLAWQDTEAFF TGCGCCAGCAGCTTGGCCTGGCAGGACACTGAAGCTTTCTTT
NA TRBJ2-3 TRBV11-2 TRBD2 CASSLQTSVSDTQYF TGTGCCAGCAGCCTACAGACTAGCGTTTCAGATACGCAGTATTTT
NA TRBJ2-5 TRBV29-1 NA CSVEDGAGLQTQYF TGCAGCGTTGAAGATGGAGCGGGTCTGCAGACCCAGTACTTC
NA TRBJ2-2 TRBV11-1 TRBD1 CASSYRDRAGELFF TGTGCCAGCAGCTACAGAGACAGGGCCGGGGAGCTGTTTTTT
NA TRBJ2-5 TRBV9 TRBD1 CASSVDRGRETQYF TGTGCCAGCAGCGTGGACAGGGGACGAGAGACCCAGTACTTC
NA TRBJ1-6 TRBV4-1 NA CASSQVKRDSPLHF TGCGCCAGCAGCCAAGTCAAGAGGGATTCACCCCTCCACTTT
few TRBJ1-3 TRBV28 TRBD1 CASSRIRTGDGNTIYF TGTGCCAGCAGTCGAATAAGGACAGGGGACGGAAACACCATATATTTT
NA TRBJ1-5 TRBV19 NA CASASESNQPQHF TGTGCCAGCGCCAGCGAGAGCAATCAGCCCCAGCATTTT
once TRBJ1-4 TRBV6-6 NA CASSYSTIREEEKLFF TGTGCCAGCAGTTACTCGACAATCAGGGAAGAAGAAAAACTGTTTTTT
once TRBJ2-5 TRBV5-4 TRBD2 CASSLSGGLQETQYF TGTGCCAGCAGCTTATCGGGGGGTCTACAAGAGACCCAGTACTTC